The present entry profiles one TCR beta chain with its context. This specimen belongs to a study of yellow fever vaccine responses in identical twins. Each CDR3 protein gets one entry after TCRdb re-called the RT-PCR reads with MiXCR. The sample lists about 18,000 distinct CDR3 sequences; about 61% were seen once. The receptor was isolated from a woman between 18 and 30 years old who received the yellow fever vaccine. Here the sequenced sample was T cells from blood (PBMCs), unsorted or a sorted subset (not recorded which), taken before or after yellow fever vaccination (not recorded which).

The CDR3 DNA is TGCAGCGTTGAAGAGGACGCTAGGAACACAGATACGCAGTATTTT. Translation: CSVEEDARNTDTQYF. V and J are TRBV29-1 and TRBJ2-3, with D uncertain. The germline V gene encodes CDR1 SQVTM and CDR2 ANQGSEA. This CDR3 has 15 residues. Deletions cut 0 bases from V and 2 bases from J, with 12 bases between.